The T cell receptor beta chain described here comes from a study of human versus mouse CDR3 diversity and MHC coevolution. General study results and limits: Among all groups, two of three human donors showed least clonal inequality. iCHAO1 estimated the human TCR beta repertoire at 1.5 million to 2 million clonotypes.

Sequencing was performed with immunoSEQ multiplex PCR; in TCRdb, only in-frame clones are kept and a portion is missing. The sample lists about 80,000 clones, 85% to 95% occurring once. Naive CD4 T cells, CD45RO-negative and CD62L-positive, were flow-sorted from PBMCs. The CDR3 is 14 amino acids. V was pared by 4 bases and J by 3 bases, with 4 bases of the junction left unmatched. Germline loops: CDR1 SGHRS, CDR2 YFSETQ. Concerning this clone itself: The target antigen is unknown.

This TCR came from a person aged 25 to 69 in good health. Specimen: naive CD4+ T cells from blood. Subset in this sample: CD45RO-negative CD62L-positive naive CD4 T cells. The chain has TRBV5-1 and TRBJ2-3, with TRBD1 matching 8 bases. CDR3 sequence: CASSRTGRTDTQYF. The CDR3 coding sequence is TGCGCCAGCAGCCGGACAGGGAGGACAGATACGCAGTATTTT. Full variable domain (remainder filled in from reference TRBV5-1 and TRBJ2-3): KAGVTQTPRYLIKTRGQQVTLSCSPISGHRSVSWYQQTPGQGLQFLFEYFSETQRNKGNFPGRFSGRQFSNSRSEMNVSTLELGDSALYLCASSRTGRTDTQYFGPGTRLTVL.